This passage covers 30 T cell receptor beta chains from one sample sequenced in a study of blood T cell repertoires in COVID-19. Clones were sequenced by immunoSEQ multiplex PCR, and TCRdb holds only the in-frame ones, with some missing. The sample records over 300,000 clones, roughly 89% being singletons. The sample comprised peripheral blood. These receptors originate from a man aged 18 to 30 with active or convalescent COVID-19.

The chain uses TRBV28 and TRBJ1-5, with D possibly TRBD1 on 5 matching bases. This CDR3 comprises 19 residues. Trimming took 6 bases from V and 1 from J, leaving 25 bases between them. Germline CDR1 reads MDHEN; CDR2 reads SYDVKM. CDR3 amino acids: CASSRPGGRPLGSNQPQHF. Here the CDR3 DNA reads TGTGCCAGCAGCCGACCCGGGGGAAGGCCCCTGGGGAGCAATCAGCCCCAGCATTTT.

This clone was seen just once. Other DNA sequences in this sample translate to the same CDR3. The V call is TRBV9, the J call TRBJ2-2; D may be TRBD1 (6 bases). In germline, CDR1 is SGDLS, CDR2 YYNGEE. The V end lost 0 bases, the J end lost 8 bases, and 8 bases lay between the germline ends. The CDR3 is 13 residues long. CDR3 sequence: CASSVEGTGELFF. The CDR3 nucleotides read TGTGCCAGCAGCGTAGAAGGGACAGGGGAGCTGTTTTTT.

This sequence joins TRBV9 and TRBJ2-2; the D gene is possibly TRBD1 (5 bases). There are 16 residues in the CDR3. Trimming took 0 bases from V and 4 from J, leaving 13 bases between them. Germline V gene lookup returns CDR1 SGDLS and CDR2 YYNGEE. The CDR3 is CASSVAWGPGTGELFF. For the CDR3, the DNA is TGTGCCAGCAGCGTAGCGTGGGGCCCGGGCACCGGGGAGCTGTTTTTT.

This clone appeared a few times. CDR3 bases: TGTGCCAGTACCGCGTTAGGGGTTTATAGCAATCAGCCCCAGCATTTT. Amino acid sequence: CASTALGVYSNQPQHF. This chain links TRBV19 with TRBJ1-5; a possible D gene is TRBD1 (5 bases). The CDR3 spans 16 residues. Trimming took 7 bases from V and 0 from J, leaving 16 bases between them. CDR1 LNHDA and CDR2 SQIVND come from the germline V gene (reference sequence).

The rearrangement links TRBV19 to TRBJ2-7; D is possibly TRBD2 (6 bases). This CDR3 comprises 12 residues. Germline V CDR1 and CDR2: LNHDA, SQIVND (reference sequence). The germline V and J ends were trimmed by 10 bases and 7 bases, with 17 bases remaining between them. The CDR3 sequence is CATRGMDKEQYF. The CDR3 nucleotides read TGTGCCACCCGGGGGATGGATAAGGAGCAGTACTTC.

This chain uses TRBV18 with TRBJ2-1, with D uncertain. Trimming took off 4 bases at V and 9 bases at J, with 16 bases between the two ends. This CDR3 is built from 14 residues. The germline gives CDR1 KGHSH, CDR2 LQKENI. CDR3 residues: CASSRFAVDGEQFF. Here the CDR3 DNA reads TGTGCCAGCTCACGGTTTGCGGTTGATGGTGAGCAGTTCTTC.

The chain joins TRBV7-2 to TRBJ2-7, with 11 bases matching TRBD1. CDR3 length: 15 residues. Germline loops: CDR1 SGHTA, CDR2 FQGNSA. The trim removed 5 bases at V and 3 bases at J, leaving 6 bases unmatched. The CDR3 coding sequence is TGTGCCAGCAGCGTTACCGGGACAGGGGGCTACGAGCAGTACTTC. The encoded protein is CASSVTGTGGYEQYF.

The chain couples TRBV7-6 to TRBJ1-2, with TRBD1 matching over 7 bases. This CDR3 is built from 15 residues. With V trimmed by 5 bases and J by 4 bases, 10 bases remained unmatched. The germline gives CDR1 SGHVS, CDR2 FNYEAQ. DNA for the CDR3: TGTGCCAGCAGCGCAAGGGACAGCGAGATCTATGGCTACACCTTC. It translates to CASSARDSEIYGYTF. The whole variable domain, remainder taken from reference TRBV7-6 and TRBJ1-2, is GAGVSQSPRYKVTKRGQDVALRCDPISGHVSLYWYRQALGQGPEFLTYFNYEAQQDKSGLPNDRFSAERPEGSISTLTIQRTEQRDSAMYRCASSARDSEIYGYTFGSGTRLTVV.

In the case of this clone: Other DNA sequences within the sample encode an identical CDR3. The gene calls are TRBV28 and TRBJ1-1; D gene unclear. Germline CDR1 reads MDHEN; CDR2 reads SYDVKM. This CDR3 comprises 12 residues. V lost 5 bases and J lost 1, with 5 bases in between. The CDR3 DNA follows: TGTGCCAGCAGTCCGAGGAACACTGAAGCTTTCTTT. It translates to CASSPRNTEAFF.

V usage is TRBV10-3 and J usage is TRBJ2-3, with 10 bases that match TRBD2. In germline, CDR1 is ENHRY, CDR2 SYGVKD. Germline trimming cut 8 bases from V and 4 bases from J; bases unmatched to any gene: 12. The CDR3 is 16 residues long. The CDR3 here is CAISDRASGGADTQYF. CDR3 DNA sequence: TGTGCCATCTCAGACAGGGCTAGCGGGGGAGCAGATACGCAGTATTTT.

This sequence joins TRBV4-1 and TRBJ1-6, with D possibly being TRBD1 (5 bases). Germline V gives CDR1 MGHRA, CDR2 YSYEKL. CDR3 length: 16 residues. Trimming pared 4 bases from V and 0 bases from J, leaving 10 bases between. Here the CDR3 reads CASSLTQGSYNSPLHF. The DNA for the CDR3 is TGCGCCAGCAGCCTCACCCAGGGCTCCTATAATTCACCCCTCCACTTT.

The chain couples TRBV12-3 or TRBV12-4 to TRBJ2-7, with 7 bases matching TRBD1. The CDR3 has 12 residues. V lost 6 bases, J lost 3 bases, and 2 bases stayed unmatched. CDR3 protein: CASSPGGYEQYF. CDR3 bases: TGTGCCAGCAGCCCAGGGGGCTACGAGCAGTACTTC.

The chain has TRBV23-1 and TRBJ2-7; perhaps TRBD1 as D (5 bases). TRBV23-1 is an ORF, with its function uncertain. CDR3 length equals 13 residues. Trimming stripped 8 bases from V and 1 base from J, with 12 bases between. The CDR3 is CASPTVLSYEQYF. Written as DNA, the CDR3 is TGCGCCAGCCCGACAGTTTTATCCTACGAGCAGTACTTC.

The V call is TRBV9, the J call TRBJ1-3; D is possibly TRBD1 (5 bases). The CDR3 has 18 amino acids. Trimming removed 4 bases at V and 8 bases at J, with 28 bases between. In germline, CDR1 is SGDLS, CDR2 YYNGEE. The CDR3 loop reads CASSTQPAGGKSWDTIYF. The CDR3 nucleotides are TGTGCCAGCAGCACCCAACCCGCGGGGGGGAAGAGTTGGGACACCATATATTTT.

The V gene is TRBV4-3, the J gene TRBJ1-2; the D gene is possibly TRBD1 (5 bases). Trimming pared 3 bases from V and 4 bases from J, leaving 12 bases between. CDR1 LGHNA and CDR2 YSLEER come from the germline V gene. There are 14 residues in the CDR3. This CDR3 reads CASSQGSGIYGYTF. CDR3 coding DNA: TGCGCCAGCAGCCAGGGTTCAGGGATCTATGGCTACACCTTC.

V is TRBV5-1 and J is TRBJ2-2; D is ambiguous. The CDR3 length is 15 residues. From germline, CDR1 is SGHRS and CDR2 YFSETQ. The V end lost 0 bases, the J end lost 7 bases, and 13 bases lay between the germline ends. CDR3 coding DNA: TGCGCCAGCAGCTTGGAGGTCAGTGAGGTCGGGGAGCTGTTTTTT. It encodes CASSLEVSEVGELFF. Drawing the rest from reference TRBV5-1 and TRBJ2-2, the complete variable domain is KAGVTQTPRYLIKTRGQQVTLSCSPISGHRSVSWYQQTPGQGLQFLFEYFSETQRNKGNFPGRFSGRQFSNSRSEMNVSTLELGDSALYLCASSLEVSEVGELFFGEGSRLTVL.

This clone was seen a few times. The chain couples TRBV24-1 to TRBJ1-5; no clear D. The CDR3 runs 15 residues. The V end was cut by 3 bases, the J end by 6 bases, with 14 bases between. Germline V gene data show CDR1 as KGHDR and CDR2 as SFDVKD. In DNA form, the CDR3 reads TGTGCCACCAGTGATCCCCGGGAGGGAAGTCAGCCCCAGCATTTT. This encodes CATSDPREGSQPQHF.

The sample holds a few counts of this clone. This sequence joins TRBV7-2 and TRBJ1-3; no clear D gene. V lost 6 bases to trimming and J lost 0 bases, with 12 bases between them. The germline CDR1 and CDR2 sequences are SGHTA and FQGNSA. This CDR3 has 15 residues. Here the CDR3 reads CASSHGHNSGNTIYF. CDR3 nucleotide sequence: TGTGCCAGCAGTCATGGCCACAACTCTGGAAACACCATATATTTT. The whole variable domain, filled in from reference TRBV7-2 and TRBJ1-3, reads GAGVSQSPSNKVTEKGKDVELRCDPISGHTALYWYRQSLGQGLEFLIYFQGNSAPDKSGLPSDRFSAERTGGSVSTLTIQRTQQEDSAVYLCASSHGHNSGNTIYFGEGSWLTVV.

The chain joins TRBV5-1 to TRBJ2-7, with 10 bases aligning to TRBD1. Germline V CDR1 and CDR2: SGHRS, YFSETQ. The CDR3 consists of 15 residues. The ends lost 2 bases at V and 2 bases at J; junction bases unmatched: 4. The CDR3 DNA is TGCGCCAGCAGCTTACAGGGACAGGGGCCCTACGAGCAGTACTTC. It specifies CASSLQGQGPYEQYF. Variable domain in full (rest from reference TRBV5-1 and TRBJ2-7): KAGVTQTPRYLIKTRGQQVTLSCSPISGHRSVSWYQQTPGQGLQFLFEYFSETQRNKGNFPGRFSGRQFSNSRSEMNVSTLELGDSALYLCASSLQGQGPYEQYFGPGTRLTVT.

The chain links TRBV6-6 to TRBJ1-5; D unresolved. From germline, CDR1 is MNHNY and CDR2 SVGAGI (reference sequence). This CDR3 has 14 residues. The ends were cut back, 2 bases at V and 0 bases at J, with 5 bases in the middle. CDR3 in amino acids: CASSYQASNQPQHF. The CDR3 DNA reads TGTGCCAGCAGTTACCAAGCTAGCAATCAGCCCCAGCATTTT.

The chain links TRBV6-6 to TRBJ1-5; 9 bases align to TRBD1. The germline V gene encodes CDR1 MNHNY and CDR2 SVGAGI (reference sequence). V lost 4 bases and J lost 7; bases outside the gene matches: 8. CDR3 length equals 15 residues. The CDR3 loop reads CASSSPDRGFQPQHF. For the CDR3, the DNA is TGTGCCAGCAGTTCTCCGGACAGGGGTTTCCAGCCCCAGCATTTT.

Turning to this clone: This sample includes further DNA sequences coding for the same CDR3. The chain combines TRBV12-3 or TRBV12-4 with TRBJ1-5, with D perhaps TRBD1 (5 bases). CDR3 size: 12 residues. The V end lost 3 bases, the J end lost 6 bases, and 6 bases lay between the germline ends. CDR3 protein: CASSLGGQPQHF. Written as DNA, the CDR3 is TGTGCCAGCAGTTTGGGGGGTCAGCCCCAGCATTTT.

This clone was detected only once. The chain recombines TRBV19 with TRBJ1-2, with 10 bases aligning to TRBD1. Germline V gives CDR1 LNHDA, CDR2 SQIVND (reference sequence). V lost 2 bases to trimming and J lost 7 bases; unmatched junction nucleotides: 1. CDR3 length equals 13 residues. The CDR3 reads CASSIRQGAGYTF. CDR3 DNA sequence: TGTGCCAGTAGTATACGACAGGGGGCTGGCTACACCTTC.

In its sample, this clone was seen once. As DNA, the CDR3 is TGCGCCAGCAGCTCTACTAGCGGGGGGGCCGGGGAGCTGTTTTTT. Protein: CASSSTSGGAGELFF. The chain combines TRBV4-3 with TRBJ2-2; 13 bases are a match to TRBD2. The CDR3 has 15 residues. CDR1 and CDR2 (germline): LGHNA, YSLEER. With V trimmed by 5 bases and J by 6 bases, 3 bases remained unmatched.

The chain is built from TRBV3-1 (or the pseudogene TRBV3-2) and TRBJ1-6, with D possibly matching TRBD1 (6 bases). V shed 1 base and J shed 4 bases, with 8 bases lying between them. CDR3 size: 15 residues. Germline V gene sequence: CDR1 LGHDT, CDR2 YNNKEL (reference sequence). The DNA of the CDR3 is TGTGCCAGCAGCCAAGCCAGGGGTTATAATTCACCCCTCCACTTT. It yields the protein CASSQARGYNSPLHF.

The gene calls are TRBV15 and TRBJ1-3; D gene unclear. Germline V lookup: CDR1 LNHNV, CDR2 YYDKDF (reference sequence). The CDR3 covers 13 residues. Trimming stripped 3 bases from V and 5 bases from J, with 8 bases between. The CDR3: CATSRGSRNTIYF. The CDR3 DNA is TGTGCCACCAGCAGGGGCAGTAGAAACACCATATATTTT.

The CDR3 sequence is CASTKGLSGNTIYF. In DNA form, the CDR3 reads TGTGCCAGCACCAAGGGACTCTCTGGAAACACCATATATTTT. The chain uses TRBV2 and TRBJ1-3; the D gene is possibly TRBD1 (5 bases). The CDR3 totals 14 residues. CDR1 and CDR2 (germline): SNHLY, FYNNEI. Trimming shortened V by 7 bases and J by 0 bases, and 10 bases separated the two germline ends.

This clone occurred a few times. Here the CDR3 DNA reads TGTGCCAGCACCCCACTCGGTGACAGTAGTTATGGCTACACCTTC. Amino acids: CASTPLGDSSYGYTF. This rearrangement joins TRBV2 to TRBJ1-2, with D tentatively TRBD1 (5 bases). This CDR3 is built from 15 residues. Trimming removed 7 bases from V and 5 bases from J, with 20 bases in between. CDR1 and CDR2 (germline): SNHLY, FYNNEI.

This clone turned up a few times. The chain combines TRBV7-6 with TRBJ2-3; TRBD1 agrees at 11 bases. The trim removed 4 bases at V and 2 bases at J, leaving 5 bases unmatched. Germline-derived CDR1 and CDR2 are SGHVS and FNYEAQ. This CDR3 spans 16 amino acids. The CDR3 DNA follows: TGTGCCAGCAGCTCGGGGACAGGGGGATTCACAGATACGCAGTATTTT. It codes for CASSSGTGGFTDTQYF.

CDR3 protein: CASSLLGGNEQFF. The CDR3 coding sequence is TGTGCCAGCAGTTTACTCGGAGGTAATGAGCAGTTCTTC. The chain couples TRBV6-5 to TRBJ2-1; a possible D gene is TRBD2 (5 bases). Trimming pared 4 bases from V and 7 bases from J, leaving 11 bases between. The CDR3 sequence is 13 residues long. Germline assignment: CDR1 MNHEY and CDR2 SVGAGI.